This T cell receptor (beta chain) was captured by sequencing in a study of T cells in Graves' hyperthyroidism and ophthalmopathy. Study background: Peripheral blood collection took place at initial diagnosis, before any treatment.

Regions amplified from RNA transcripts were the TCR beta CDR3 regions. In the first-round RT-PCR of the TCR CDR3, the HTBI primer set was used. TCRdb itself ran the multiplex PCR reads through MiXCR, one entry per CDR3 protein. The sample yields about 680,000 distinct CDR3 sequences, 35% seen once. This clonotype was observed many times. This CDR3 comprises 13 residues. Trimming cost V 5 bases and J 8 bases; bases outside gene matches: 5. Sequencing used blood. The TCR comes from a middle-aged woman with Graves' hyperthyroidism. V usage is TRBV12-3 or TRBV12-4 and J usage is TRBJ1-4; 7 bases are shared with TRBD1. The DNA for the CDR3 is TGTGCCAGCAGTAGACAGGGTAAAGAAAAACTGTTTTTT. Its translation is CASSRQGKEKLFF.